The rows below give T cell receptor beta chains drawn from one sample of a study of PD-1 blockade in classical Hodgkin lymphoma. The table came from immunoSEQ multiplex PCR; TCRdb's copy has only in-frame clones and leaves some out. The sample yields roughly 140,000 clones, just under 80% seen once. The source was peripheral blood mononuclear cells (PBMCs), collected before the second cycle of nivolumab. The receptors come from a human donor with classical Hodgkin lymphoma. The CDR3 runs from the conserved cysteine through the conserved F or W.

TRBV5-1	TRBJ2-2	CASSTGLDTGELFF
TRBV6-5	TRBJ2-2	CASSQGQGWTGELFF
TRBV7-9	TRBJ1-4	CASSRLGTGEFNEKLFF
TRBV2	TRBJ1-4	CASSDGTRGEKLFF
TRBV19	TRBJ1-1	CASSIPPGQQRSGEAFF
TRBV10-1	TRBJ1-1	CASSTPGQGDTEAFF
TRBV6-5	TRBJ1-6	CASRATGFGNSPLHF
TRBV14	TRBJ2-4	CASSQGAGEAKNIQYF
TRBV6-5	TRBJ1-5	CASRGGSNQPQHF
TRBV27	TRBJ2-7	CASSPRQGVEEQYF
TRBV11-1	TRBJ2-1	CASSLGRAFYNEQFF
TRBV27	TRBJ2-7	CASRLALYYEQYF
TRBV6-6	TRBJ2-5	CASSWTGGRETQYF
TRBV10-3	TRBJ2-7	CAISPQANPSYEQYF
TRBV30	TRBJ1-1	CAWSVYKNTEAFF
TRBV6-5	TRBJ1-5	CASSLDRFLNQPQHF
TRBV6-4	TRBJ2-3	CASSDEAFTSTDTQYF
TRBV5-4	TRBJ2-2	CASSFGGGNTGELFF
TRBV19	TRBJ1-2	CASTRTDNYGYTF
TRBV7-9	TRBJ2-3	CASSSGDWLADSTDTQYF
TRBV5-6	TRBJ2-1	CASTSLAGPDYNEQFF
TRBV5-1	TRBJ2-4	CASSLGDRVTNIQYF
TRBV5-1	TRBJ2-1	CASSLEASTGVGEQFF
TRBV27	TRBJ2-1	CASSFLKGPSGGHTSYNEQFF
TRBV29-1	TRBJ2-1	CSAGDSYNEQFF
TRBV25-1	TRBJ1-1	CASSGRGGVDAFF
TRBV13	TRBJ2-1	CASSPWEGYGGTYNEQFF
TRBV11-2	TRBJ2-7	CASSPQPSSYEQYF